What follows is one TCR beta chain and its context. This clone's antigen is unknown. Base qualities were left out, and no much larger clone turns up one base away. This sample is part of a study of blood T cell repertoires in COVID-19 (TCRdb year 2020). Looking at the study overall: Recovered participants in ImmuneRACE Cohort 3 were defined by two consecutive negative NP/OP PCR tests, clearance by a healthcare professional, or resolution of symptoms. Samples from collaborators originated in the United States, Italy and Spain and spanned both the acute and convalescent phases of COVID-19. The prospective study material was composed of cDNA or gDNA derived from T cells, B-cell-depleted T cells, or PBMCs. The dataset comprised deeply sampled blood TCRbeta repertoires from subjects exposed to, actively infected with, or recovered from COVID-19. The repertoires were made available in a free public database intended to serve as a resource for research on the immune response to SARS-CoV-2. The samples were drawn from two sources: the first 160 participants of the ongoing ImmuneRACE study, and 1,254 subjects contributed by 6 global collaborators. A de-identified subject ID, COVID-19 status, age in years and sex were almost always included in the sample metadata. Where available, HLA class I and class II types were taken from metadata supplied by the sample provider and were not determined by assay-based typing.

V is pruned by 6 bases and J by 1 base, leaving 3 bases of the junction without a gene match. The CDR3, from cysteine to phenylalanine, totals 15 residues. The retained sequence is limited to the CDR3, 45 bases, with the frame set at the first base. From the germline V gene (reference sequence), CDR1 is SEHNR and CDR2 is FQNEAQ. Summary of the overall study and its limitations: Clinical and demographic metadata were provided uncurated, with the amount varying by source and participant.

Participants in the prospective study were enrolled through a virtual design, were aged about 18 to 89 years, and lived in 24 United States geographic areas. In the prospective study, cohorts were assigned on the basis of participant-reported clinical history obtained from a screening survey and a study questionnaire. Each participant in the prospective study had whole blood, serum and a nasopharyngeal or oropharyngeal swab collected by mobile phlebotomists. Prospective study participants could optionally give additional blood draws and questionnaires over an approximately two-month period. Blood samples from the prospective study were shipped frozen or at room temperature prior to DNA extraction. TCRbeta CDR3 regions were amplified from genomic DNA by means of the immunoSEQ Assay, a bias-controlled multiplex PCR. The study's own analysis went as follows. The number of nucleated cells in each sample was estimated from the amplification of reference gene primers within the assay. To quantify the absolute abundance of each unique TCRbeta CDR3 rearrangement, sequence reads were collapsed and filtered. For each sample, productive Simpson clonality was calculated as the square root of Simpson's diversity index over productive rearrangements. TCRdb took over this immuneACCESS table, retaining in-frame rearrangements with V and J assigned. Such tables are incomplete; in checked studies, under half of the missing clones stem from an unresolved V gene, and the remainder is unexplained. That table gives V, J and clone size, and the DNA gave D and trimming. Here the sample has under 300,000 clones; 88% occur a single time. The ten largest clones take up over 2% of the sample.

This receptor was identified in a woman aged 55 to 70 in a cohort exposed to, infected with or recovered from COVID-19 (not recorded which). The chain is assembled from TRBV7-9 and TRBJ2-6, with 7 bases aligning to TRBD1. Sequenced sample: PBMCs or T cells enriched from blood (not recorded which). The base sequence is TGTGCCAGCAGTCGACAGGGATCTGGGGCCAACGTCCTGACTTTC. Its translation reads: CASSRQGSGANVLTF.